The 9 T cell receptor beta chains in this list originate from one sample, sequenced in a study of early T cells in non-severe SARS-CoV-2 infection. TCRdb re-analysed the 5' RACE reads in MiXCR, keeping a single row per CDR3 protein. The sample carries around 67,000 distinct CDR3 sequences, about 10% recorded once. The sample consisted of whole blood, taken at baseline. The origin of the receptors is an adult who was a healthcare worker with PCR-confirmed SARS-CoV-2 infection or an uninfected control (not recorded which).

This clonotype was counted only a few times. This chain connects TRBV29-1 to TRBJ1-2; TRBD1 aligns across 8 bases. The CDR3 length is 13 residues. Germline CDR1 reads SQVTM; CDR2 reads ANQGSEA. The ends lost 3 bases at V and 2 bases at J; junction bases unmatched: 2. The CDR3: CSVETGANYGYTF. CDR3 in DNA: TGCAGCGTTGAGACAGGGGCCAACTATGGCTACACCTTC.

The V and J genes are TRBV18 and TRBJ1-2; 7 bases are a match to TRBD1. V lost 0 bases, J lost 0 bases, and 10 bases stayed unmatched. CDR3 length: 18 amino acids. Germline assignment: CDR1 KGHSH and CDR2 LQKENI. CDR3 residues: CASSPPPGQPESNYGYTF. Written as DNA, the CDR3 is TGTGCCAGCTCACCACCCCCGGGACAGCCTGAATCTAACTATGGCTACACCTTC.

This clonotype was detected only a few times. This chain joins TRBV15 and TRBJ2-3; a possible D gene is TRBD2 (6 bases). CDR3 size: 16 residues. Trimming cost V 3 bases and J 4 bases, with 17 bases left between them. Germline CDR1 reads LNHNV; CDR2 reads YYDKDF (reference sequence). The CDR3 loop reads CATSSARGVGADTQYF. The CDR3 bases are TGTGCCACCAGCAGCGCTCGCGGGGTAGGGGCAGATACGCAGTATTTT.

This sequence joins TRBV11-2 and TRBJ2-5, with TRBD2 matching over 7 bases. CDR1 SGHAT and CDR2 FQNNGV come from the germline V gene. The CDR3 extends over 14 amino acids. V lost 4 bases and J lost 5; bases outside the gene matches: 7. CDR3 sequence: CASSWDGGTETQYF. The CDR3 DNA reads TGTGCCAGCAGCTGGGACGGGGGGACGGAGACCCAGTACTTC.

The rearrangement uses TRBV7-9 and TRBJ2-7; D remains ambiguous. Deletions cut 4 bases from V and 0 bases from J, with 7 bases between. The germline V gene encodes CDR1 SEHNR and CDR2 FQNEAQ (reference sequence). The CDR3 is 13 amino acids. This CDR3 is CASSSEGSYEQYF. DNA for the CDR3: TGTGCCAGCAGCTCCGAAGGCTCCTACGAGCAGTACTTC.

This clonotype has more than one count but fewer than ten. CDR3 region: CSVEGTGRNEQFF. The CDR3 DNA sequence: TGCAGCGTTGAGGGGACAGGGAGGAATGAGCAGTTCTTC. The V call is TRBV29-1, the J call TRBJ2-1; 9 positions agree with TRBD1. Germline lookup yields CDR1 SQVTM and CDR2 ANQGSEA. This CDR3 contains 13 residues. With 3 bases clipped from V and 7 bases from J, the junction kept 4 bases outside the gene matches.

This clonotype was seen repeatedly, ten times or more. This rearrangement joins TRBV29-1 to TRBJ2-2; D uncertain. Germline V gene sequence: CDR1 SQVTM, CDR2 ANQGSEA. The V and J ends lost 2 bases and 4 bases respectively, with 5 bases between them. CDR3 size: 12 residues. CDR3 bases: TGCAGCGTTGAACGGTTCACCGGGGAGCTGTTTTTT. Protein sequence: CSVERFTGELFF.

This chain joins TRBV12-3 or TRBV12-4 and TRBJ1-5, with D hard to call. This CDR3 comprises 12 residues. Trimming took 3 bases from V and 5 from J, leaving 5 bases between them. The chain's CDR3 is CASSLVDQPQHF. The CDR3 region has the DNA TGTGCCAGCAGTTTGGTGGATCAGCCCCAGCATTTT.

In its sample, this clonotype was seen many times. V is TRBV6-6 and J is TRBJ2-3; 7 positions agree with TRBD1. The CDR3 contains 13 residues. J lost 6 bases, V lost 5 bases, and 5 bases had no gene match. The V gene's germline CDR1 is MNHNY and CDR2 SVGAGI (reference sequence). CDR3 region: CASSSQGDDTQYF. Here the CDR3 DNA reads TGTGCCAGCAGTAGCCAGGGGGATGATACGCAGTATTTT.